One sample yielded the 31 T cell receptor beta chains listed below, sequenced in a study of T-cell reconstitution after alpha-beta-depleted transplantation in children. Preparation of the TCRbeta library involved a method that used unique molecular identifiers. Each CDR3 protein is one row after TCRdb ran MiXCR on the PCR reads. Here the sample spans approximately 340,000 distinct CDR3 sequences, 9% to 12% being singletons. The specimen comprised PBMCs from the stem cell graft donor, sampled from the stem cell graft. The source of these receptors is a human donor who donated a stem cell graft to a child with acute lymphoblastic leukemia.

This clonotype has more than one count but fewer than ten. Written as DNA, the CDR3 is TGTGCCAGCAGCCTAAAGTACCTAGCGGGAGGGTCCTACGAGCAGTACTTC. Its protein product is CASSLKYLAGGSYEQYF. The V gene is TRBV7-2, the J gene TRBJ2-7; 12 bases agree with TRBD2. V lost 5 bases and J lost 1; bases outside the gene matches: 9. This CDR3 comprises 17 residues. CDR1 is SGHTA, CDR2 FQGNSA, per germline.

The V and J genes are TRBV7-2 and TRBJ2-5; 12 bases fit TRBD2. J lost 3 bases, V lost 5 bases, and 7 bases had no gene match. This CDR3 has 16 residues. Per the germline V gene, CDR1 is SGHTA and CDR2 is FQGNSA. The CDR3 region has the DNA TGTGCCAGCAGCGCCCAGACTAGCGGGGGTAAAGAGACCCAGTACTTC. Its translation is CASSAQTSGGKETQYF.

The rearrangement links TRBV12-5 to TRBJ2-3; perhaps TRBD2 as D (6 bases). In germline, CDR1 is LGHNT, CDR2 FRNRAP. The CDR3 has 17 residues. V lost 4 bases, J lost 1 base, and 18 bases lay in between. In DNA form, the CDR3 reads TGTGCTAGTGGTTCTACTGGGACTCACTCCCGCACAGATACGCAGTATTTT. Translating gives CASGSTGTHSRTDTQYF. The whole variable domain, remainder taken from reference TRBV12-5 and TRBJ2-3, is DARVTQTPRHKVTEMGQEVTMRCQPILGHNTVFWYRQTMMQGLELLAYFRNRAPLDDSGMPKDRFSAEMPDATLATLKIQPSEPRDSAVYFCASGSTGTHSRTDTQYFGPGTRLTVL.

This clonotype appeared a few times. The chain combines TRBV14 with TRBJ2-7; 7 bases match TRBD2. The CDR3 consists of 15 residues. CDR1 is SGHDN, CDR2 FVKESK, per germline. The V gene end was trimmed by 0 bases and the J gene end by 6 bases; junction bases not matched to a gene: 8. The DNA of the CDR3 is TGTGCCAGCAGCCAAGAGACTGCGGGAGCCACCGAGCAGTACTTC. Translating it yields CASSQETAGATEQYF.

The chain is built from TRBV7-8 and TRBJ2-7, with 7 bases identical to TRBD1. The CDR3 spans 12 residues. V shed 6 bases and J 11 bases; nucleotides not matched to a gene: 10. Germline CDR1 reads SGHVS; CDR2 reads FQNEAQ. The CDR3 loop is CASSFQGVGEYF. CDR3 nucleotides: TGTGCCAGCAGTTTTCAGGGGGTGGGAGAGTACTTC.

This sequence joins TRBV5-6 and TRBJ2-7, with D unresolved. Germline V CDR1 and CDR2: SGHDT, YYEEEE. The length of the CDR3 is 12 residues. Trimming took 4 bases from V and 0 from J, leaving 5 bases between them. DNA of the CDR3: TGTGCCAGCAGCACGAACTCCTACGAGCAGTACTTC. Amino acids: CASSTNSYEQYF. Supplemented by reference TRBV5-6 and TRBJ2-7, the full variable domain reads DAGVTQSPTHLIKTRGQQVTLRCSPKSGHDTVSWYQQALGQGPQFIFQYYEEEERQRGNFPDRFSGHQFPNYSSELNVNALLLGDSALYLCASSTNSYEQYFGPGTRLTVT.

This clonotype was detected a few times. The gene calls are TRBV6-2 or TRBV6-3 and TRBJ2-3, with D perhaps TRBD1 or TRBD2 (5 bases each). The CDR3 totals 17 residues. V was clipped by 6 bases and J by 4 bases, with 23 bases between them. CDR1 and CDR2 (germline): MNHEY, SVGEGT. CDR3 nucleotides: TGTGCCAGCAGCTCATACCCTGGGACGGGGTTGTCAGATACGCAGTATTTT. It codes for CASSSYPGTGLSDTQYF.

This clonotype was found a few times. The V call is TRBV19, the J call TRBJ2-1; perhaps TRBD1 as D (5 bases). Germline CDR1 is LNHDA and CDR2 is SQIVND (reference sequence). The V and J ends lost 4 bases and 4 bases respectively, with 8 bases between them. The CDR3 loop spans 13 amino acids. The CDR3 coding sequence is TGTGCCAGTAGTACACAGGTTTACAATGAGCAGTTCTTC. Residues: CASSTQVYNEQFF. Together with reference TRBV19 and TRBJ2-1, the CDR3 gives the full variable domain: DGGITQSPKYLFRKEGQNVTLSCEQNLNHDAMYWYRQDPGQGLRLIYYSQIVNDFQKGDIAEGYSVSREKKESFPLTVTSAQKNPTAFYLCASSTQVYNEQFFGPGTRLTVL.

The table lists this clonotype with a few counts. The chain recombines TRBV12-3 or TRBV12-4 with TRBJ1-2; 8 bases agree with TRBD1. There are 14 residues in the CDR3. V dropped 3 bases and J dropped 8; count of bases not matched to a gene: 8. CDR3 sequence (DNA): TGTGCCAGCAGTTTCCGGACAGGGTCAGTCGGCTACACCTTC. This encodes CASSFRTGSVGYTF.

This chain joins TRBV19 and TRBJ2-1, with D tentatively TRBD1 or TRBD2 (5 bases each). From germline, CDR1 is LNHDA and CDR2 SQIVND (reference sequence). There are 12 residues in the CDR3. The ends were cut back, 3 bases at V and 6 bases at J, with 6 bases in the middle. CDR3 DNA: TGTGCCAGTAGTATTGGGGGCAATGAGCAGTTCTTC. It yields the protein CASSIGGNEQFF.

This clonotype has only a few counts. The chain combines TRBV4-3 with TRBJ2-1; 7 nucleotides align to TRBD1. The CDR3 has 16 residues. The germline V gene has CDR1 LGHNA and CDR2 YSLEER. Trimming at V came to 1 base and at J to 3 bases, leaving 6 bases not matched to a gene. CDR3 in DNA: TGCGCCAGCAGCCAAGTGTCACAGGGGCTCTACAATGAGCAGTTCTTC. It codes for CASSQVSQGLYNEQFF.

The V and J genes are TRBV29-1 and TRBJ2-7; tentative D call: TRBD2 (6 bases). The germline CDR1 and CDR2 sequences are SQVTM and ANQGSEA. The CDR3 covers 13 residues. Deletions cut 6 bases from V and 6 bases from J, with 18 bases between. The CDR3 DNA follows: TGCAGCGTCGTGGACTACCTCTTGGGCGAGCAGTACTTC. This encodes CSVVDYLLGEQYF.

A few counts support this clonotype. The chain recombines TRBV5-1 with TRBJ1-1; 8 nucleotides match TRBD1. This CDR3 has 19 amino acids. The germline CDR1 and CDR2 sequences are SGHRS and YFSETQ. V trimming: 0 bases; J trimming: 5 bases; junction bases outside the gene matches: 18. The CDR3 here is CASSLEGRGRAEFITEAFF. In nucleotides, the CDR3 is TGCGCCAGCAGCTTGGAGGGCAGGGGGCGTGCGGAATTTATTACTGAAGCTTTCTTT.

The DNA of the CDR3 is TGTGCCAGCAGCCGACAGCCGGGCAATGAGCAGTTCTTC. Residues: CASSRQPGNEQFF. J is TRBJ2-1 and V is TRBV5-5, with D possibly matching TRBD1 (5 bases). Germline CDR1 reads SGHKS; CDR2 reads YYEKEE (reference sequence). V gave up 4 bases and J gave up 6 bases, with 11 bases separating them. The CDR3 extends over 13 amino acids.

This rearrangement joins TRBV6-1 to TRBJ2-7, with 8 bases identical to TRBD2. Germline CDR1 reads MNHNS; CDR2 reads SASEGT. The trim removed 1 base at V and 3 bases at J, leaving 8 bases unmatched. The length of the CDR3 is 16 residues. CDR3 in DNA: TGTGCCAGCAGTGAAGGGGGGACTAGGGCGCGCTACGAGCAGTACTTC. Translation gives CASSEGGTRARYEQYF.

This clonotype was counted only a few times. The V and J genes are TRBV7-9 and TRBJ1-5, with D perhaps TRBD1 (6 bases). There are 15 residues in the CDR3. Looked up from germline, CDR1 is SEHNR and CDR2 is FQNEAQ (reference sequence). The ends were cut back, 5 bases at V and 7 bases at J, with 18 bases in the middle. The CDR3: CASSPGEGVTQPQHF. The CDR3 nucleotides are TGTGCCAGCAGCCCGGGTGAGGGGGTAACACAGCCCCAGCATTTT.

The V gene is TRBV4-1, the J gene TRBJ2-7, with TRBD1 as a possible D gene (6 bases). Germline assignment: CDR1 MGHRA and CDR2 YSYEKL. Trimming removed 1 base at V and 3 bases at J, with 10 bases between. The CDR3 has 14 amino acids. CDR3 in DNA: TGCGCCAGCAGCCAAGGAAGCAGGGGCTACGAGCAGTACTTC. Amino acid sequence: CASSQGSRGYEQYF.

The rearrangement links TRBV20-1 to TRBJ1-1; possibly TRBD1 for D (5 bases). The CDR3 covers 14 residues. V dropped 6 bases and J dropped 5 bases, with 19 bases sitting between them. Germline V gene data show CDR1 as DFQATT and CDR2 as SNEGSKA (reference sequence). DNA of the CDR3: TGCAGTGCGTCACGGGACCCCGGCGGGACTGAAGCTTTCTTT. This translates into CSASRDPGGTEAFF.

The chain uses TRBV24-1 and TRBJ2-1, with 7 bases aligning to TRBD2. Germline V gene sequence: CDR1 KGHDR, CDR2 SFDVKD. This CDR3 is 16 amino acids long. V trimming: 0 bases; J trimming: 2 bases; junction bases outside the gene matches: 3. The CDR3 is CATSDLRLAAYNEQFF. For the CDR3, the DNA is TGTGCCACCAGTGATTTGCGGCTAGCGGCCTACAATGAGCAGTTCTTC.

The gene calls are TRBV7-9 and TRBJ2-1, with 11 bases that match TRBD1. The germline V gene encodes CDR1 SEHNR and CDR2 FQNEAQ (reference sequence). CDR3 length equals 15 residues. Unmatched junction bases numbered 8, after V lost 5 bases and J lost 8 bases. The CDR3, as DNA: TGTGCCAGCAGCCCTCCGGACAGGGGGCGGGATGAGCAGTTCTTC. It encodes CASSPPDRGRDEQFF.

This clonotype was detected a few times. This chain links TRBV15 with TRBJ2-1; 9 bases line up with TRBD2. J was trimmed by 0 bases and V by 5 bases; bases with no gene match: 2. The CDR3 spans 15 residues. Germline assignment: CDR1 LNHNV and CDR2 YYDKDF (reference sequence). CDR3 protein: CATSSSGDSYNEQFF. CDR3 in DNA: TGTGCCACCAGCTCTAGCGGGGACTCCTACAATGAGCAGTTCTTC.

This clonotype showed up just a few times. The chain links TRBV5-1 to TRBJ2-5; the D call may be TRBD1 or TRBD2 (5 bases each). This CDR3 region has 16 residues. Trimming cost V 4 bases and J 5 bases, with 21 bases left between them. Germline V CDR1 and CDR2: SGHRS, YFSETQ. The CDR3 region has the DNA TGCGCCAGCAGCGCCACCGGGACCCCGATCCAGGAGACCCAGTACTTC. This translates into CASSATGTPIQETQYF.

J is TRBJ2-3 and V is TRBV6-2 or TRBV6-3, with D hard to call. Germline CDR1 and CDR2: MNHEY and SVGEGT. The CDR3 loop spans 17 amino acids. V lost 4 bases to trimming and J lost 3 bases, with 20 bases between them. The CDR3 coding sequence is TGTGCCAGCAGTTCCTCCCCTAGGGCATTCGGGACAGATACGCAGTATTTT. It is translated as CASSSSPRAFGTDTQYF.

This clonotype has at least ten counts. The V call is TRBV10-3, the J call TRBJ2-1, with 7 bases aligning to TRBD2. Germline V lookup: CDR1 ENHRY, CDR2 SYGVKD. The CDR3 extends over 17 amino acids. V gave up 1 base and J gave up 9 bases; unmatched junction bases: 15. The CDR3: CAISEFSGLGNSVEQFF. The CDR3 nucleotides are TGTGCCATCAGTGAGTTTAGCGGGCTCGGCAATTCGGTTGAGCAGTTCTTC.

Only a few counts were recorded for this clonotype. The chain recombines TRBV28 with TRBJ1-5, with 9 nucleotides matching TRBD1. CDR3 length: 14 amino acids. V gave up 8 bases and J gave up 9 bases; unmatched junction bases: 11. CDR1 and CDR2 (germline): MDHEN, SYDVKM. Here the CDR3 reads CASLQQGAARPQHF. The DNA of the CDR3 is TGTGCCAGCCTACAACAGGGGGCCGCCCGGCCCCAGCATTTT.

This clonotype was detected a few times. The chain uses TRBV20-1 and TRBJ2-7; 11 nucleotides match TRBD1. Germline lookup yields CDR1 DFQATT and CDR2 SNEGSKA (reference sequence). This CDR3 contains 13 residues. V shed 6 bases, J shed 3 bases, and the junction held 4 bases outside the gene matches. CDR3 DNA sequence: TGCAGTGCGCGGACAGGGGGCCTCTACGAGCAGTACTTC. It encodes CSARTGGLYEQYF.

This clonotype was seen at least ten times. This rearrangement joins TRBV12-3 or TRBV12-4 to TRBJ1-6; the D is unclear. This CDR3 has 11 residues. Trimming took off 6 bases at V and 7 bases at J, with 4 bases between the two ends. In nucleotides, the CDR3 is TGTGCCAGCAGCTCCAATTCACCCCTCCACTTT. Translating it yields CASSSNSPLHF.

This clonotype has just a few counts. The chain has TRBV10-3 and TRBJ2-1, with a tentative D call TRBD2 (5 bases). This CDR3 contains 12 residues. Germline CDR1 and CDR2: ENHRY and SYGVKD. Trimming took off 11 bases at V and 7 bases at J, with 15 bases between the two ends. CDR3 DNA sequence: TGTGCCTTGGGAAGAGGGAGTAATGAGCAGTTCTTC. Protein product: CALGRGSNEQFF.

This clonotype was observed a few times. V gene TRBV5-1 combines with J gene TRBJ2-7; 11 positions agree with TRBD1. The CDR3 loop spans 16 amino acids. CDR1 and CDR2 (germline): SGHRS, YFSETQ. V was pared by 3 bases and J by 2 bases, with 7 bases of the junction left unmatched. This chain's CDR3 is CASSSLGGQGAYEQYF. The CDR3 DNA is TGCGCCAGCAGCTCCCTAGGGGGACAGGGGGCCTACGAGCAGTACTTC.

This chain connects TRBV12-3 or TRBV12-4 to TRBJ2-3; no definite D call. Trimming removed 4 bases at V and 13 bases at J, with 18 bases between. There are 13 residues in the CDR3. The CDR3 loop reads CASSSTDVPREYF. CDR3 DNA sequence: TGTGCCAGCAGTTCTACGGACGTTCCCCGGGAGTATTTT.

This clonotype was observed a handful of times. The genes are TRBV7-9 and TRBJ2-7; D may be TRBD1 (6 bases). CDR1 and CDR2 from the germline V gene are SEHNR and FQNEAQ (reference sequence). CDR3 size: 16 residues. Trimming removed 1 base at V and 0 bases at J, with 13 bases between. The chain's CDR3 is CASSLELGADSYEQYF. CDR3 bases: TGTGCCAGCAGCTTAGAGCTGGGGGCTGACTCCTACGAGCAGTACTTC.